What follows are 17 T cell receptor beta chains derived from one specimen sequenced in a study of cytomegalovirus exposure and HLA in healthy donors. Primers: 60 Vbeta forward and 13 Jbeta reverse. The protocol was immunoSEQ multiplex PCR, while the TCRdb copy is restricted to in-frame clones and leaves out a portion. The table records more than 80,000 clones, around 70% of them present only once. Sequenced: PBMCs. The receptors stem from a man aged 45 to 65 in good health and CMV-seronegative.

This clone came up a few times. This sequence joins TRBV9 and TRBJ2-6, with a weak D call TRBD1 (6 bases). The length of the CDR3 is 17 residues. Deletions cut 2 bases from V and 3 bases from J, with 15 bases between. Germline V CDR1 and CDR2: SGDLS, YYNGEE. As DNA, the CDR3 is TGTGCCAGCAGCGTCCCAAGTACAGGGTTTGGGGCCAACGTCCTGACTTTC. This gives the protein CASSVPSTGFGANVLTF.

This chain uses TRBV9 with TRBJ2-3; TRBD2 might be the D (5 bases). CDR1 and CDR2 (germline): SGDLS, YYNGEE. This CDR3 has 16 amino acids. Trimming left V 0 bases short and J 3 bases short, with 14 bases between. CDR3 sequence (DNA): TGTGCCAGCAGCGTAGCTAGCCAGGTTGGAACAGATACGCAGTATTTT. It codes for CASSVASQVGTDTQYF.

V and J are TRBV7-9 and TRBJ1-2, with TRBD1 as a possible D gene (6 bases). Germline values: CDR1 SEHNR, CDR2 FQNEAQ (reference sequence). CDR3 length: 14 amino acids. Trimming shortened V by 1 base and J by 3 bases, and 9 bases separated the two germline ends. Written as DNA, the CDR3 is TGTGCCAGCAGCTTAGATGGGGGCGACTATGGCTACACCTTC. Amino acids: CASSLDGGDYGYTF.

The rearrangement joins TRBV7-9 to TRBJ1-1; the D gene is possibly TRBD1 (5 bases). V was cut by 1 base and J by 13 bases, with 13 bases left in between. Germline CDR1 reads SEHNR; CDR2 reads FQNEAQ (reference sequence). The CDR3 is 12 residues long. CDR3 region: CASSLVAYQGFF. CDR3 DNA sequence: TGTGCCAGCAGCTTAGTGGCATACCAGGGTTTCTTT.

This clone was detected only a few times. The rearrangement joins TRBV7-9 to TRBJ2-5, with D possibly matching TRBD1 (6 bases). From germline, CDR1 is SEHNR and CDR2 FQNEAQ (reference sequence). The V gene lost 8 bases and the J gene lost 5 bases, with 15 bases spanning the gap. The CDR3 is 13 amino acids. The CDR3 bases are TGTGCCAGCGGGGGCAGGGATTGGGAGACCCAGTACTTC. Translated, it gives CASGGRDWETQYF.

This chain uses TRBV7-2 with TRBJ1-6; 7 nucleotides line up with TRBD1. The CDR3 length is 14 residues. Germline CDR1 SGHTA, CDR2 FQGNSA. V was pared by 6 bases and J by 8 bases, with 7 bases of the junction left unmatched. For the CDR3, the DNA is TGTGCCAGCAGATCAGGGGGTATCGATTCACCCCTCCACTTT. Protein: CASRSGGIDSPLHF.

Sample share makes this clone medium-sized. The gene calls are TRBV6-1 and TRBJ1-6, with D tentatively TRBD1 (6 bases). From germline, CDR1 is MNHNS and CDR2 SASEGT. The V end lost 1 base, the J end lost 7 bases, and 11 bases lay between the germline ends. The CDR3 has 15 residues. The CDR3 region is CASSEGEGGNSPLHF. The CDR3 region has the DNA TGTGCCAGCAGTGAAGGAGAGGGGGGGAATTCACCCCTCCACTTT.

This chain uses TRBV9 with TRBJ2-5, with TRBD2 matching over 9 bases. The CDR3 runs 16 residues. Germline values: CDR1 SGDLS, CDR2 YYNGEE. The trim removed 0 bases at V and 5 bases at J, leaving 8 bases unmatched. CDR3 protein: CASSVEGGRAPETQYF. The CDR3 nucleotides are TGTGCCAGCAGCGTAGAGGGCGGGAGGGCGCCCGAGACCCAGTACTTC.

This chain connects TRBV10-3 to TRBJ2-3, with 9 bases that match TRBD2. The CDR3 is made up of 19 amino acids. Germline V gives CDR1 ENHRY, CDR2 SYGVKD. Germline trimming cut 0 bases from V and 2 bases from J; bases unmatched to any gene: 12. The CDR3 is CAISESLASGDFNTDTQYF. The CDR3 nucleotides read TGTGCCATCAGTGAGTCTCTGGCTAGCGGGGATTTTAACACAGATACGCAGTATTTT.

This CDR3 reads CASSFKKQGGGELFF. DNA for the CDR3: TGTGCCAGCAGCTTTAAGAAACAGGGCGGCGGGGAGCTGTTTTTT. The chain employs TRBV7-9 and TRBJ2-2, with D tentatively TRBD1 (6 bases). Germline assignment: CDR1 SEHNR and CDR2 FQNEAQ (reference sequence). Deletions cut 3 bases from V and 7 bases from J, with 15 bases between. The CDR3 covers 15 residues.

In its sample, this clone was seen once. The chain links TRBV18 to TRBJ1-1; TRBD1 aligns across 7 bases. With V trimmed by 6 bases and J by 11 bases, 9 bases remained unmatched. The CDR3 length is 12 residues. Looked up from germline, CDR1 is KGHSH and CDR2 is LQKENI. CDR3 sequence reads: CASSPGTASAFF. CDR3 DNA: TGTGCCAGCTCTCCCGGGACAGCGAGTGCTTTCTTT.

V usage is TRBV5-1 and J usage is TRBJ1-4, with TRBD1 matching over 7 bases. J lost 7 bases, V lost 4 bases, and 10 bases had no gene match. CDR1 and CDR2 (germline): SGHRS, YFSETQ. The CDR3 is 15 residues long. CDR3 nucleotide sequence: TGCGCCAGCAGCCCCAGACAGGGAGGTAGTGAAAAACTGTTTTTT. Translating it yields CASSPRQGGSEKLFF.

This rearrangement joins TRBV9 to TRBJ1-2; 10 nucleotides line up with TRBD1. Germline lookup yields CDR1 SGDLS and CDR2 YYNGEE. The length of the CDR3 is 15 residues. V trimming: 3 bases; J trimming: 2 bases; junction bases outside the gene matches: 4. The CDR3 is CASSAGTGDNYGYTF. In DNA form, the CDR3 reads TGTGCCAGCAGCGCCGGGACAGGGGACAACTATGGCTACACCTTC.

V and J are TRBV6-1 and TRBJ2-2; 8 nucleotides align to TRBD2. CDR1 and CDR2 (germline): MNHNS, SASEGT. V was pared by 4 bases and J by 4 bases, with 8 bases of the junction left unmatched. This CDR3 has 16 amino acids. This CDR3 reads CASSAPGLGATGELFF. For the CDR3, the DNA is TGTGCCAGCAGTGCCCCGGGACTAGGGGCCACCGGGGAGCTGTTTTTT.

The chain is built from TRBV5-1 and TRBJ2-7; no reliable D call. The CDR3 runs 15 residues. Germline V CDR1 and CDR2: SGHRS, YFSETQ. Trimming removed 0 bases at V and 2 bases at J, with 12 bases between. The CDR3 coding sequence is TGCGCCAGCAGCTTGGCAGGCGCCGAAACCTACGAGCAGTACTTC. Translating it yields CASSLAGAETYEQYF.

The chain carries TRBV29-1 and TRBJ1-1; D gene uncertain. Germline loops: CDR1 SQVTM, CDR2 ANQGSEA. Trimming left V 5 bases short and J 1 base short, with 8 bases between. The CDR3 loop spans 12 amino acids. CDR3 coding DNA: TGCAGCGTTTCACGGGGGAACACTGAAGCTTTCTTT. Translated, it gives CSVSRGNTEAFF.

The rearrangement uses TRBV2 and TRBJ1-5, with unresolved D. This CDR3 is 15 amino acids long. Looked up from germline, CDR1 is SNHLY and CDR2 is FYNNEI. V was trimmed by 2 bases and J by 1 base, leaving 9 bases between them. The CDR3 nucleotides are TGTGCCAGCAGTGAATTGGCGGGAAGCAATCAGCCCCAGCATTTT. Residues: CASSELAGSNQPQHF.